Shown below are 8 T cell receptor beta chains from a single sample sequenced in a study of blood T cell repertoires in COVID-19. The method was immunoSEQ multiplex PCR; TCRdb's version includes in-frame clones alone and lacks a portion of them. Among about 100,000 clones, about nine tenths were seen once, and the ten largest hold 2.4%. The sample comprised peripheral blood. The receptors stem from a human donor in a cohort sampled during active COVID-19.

CDR3 DNA: TGTGCCAGCAGCTTGGCCGGACAGGGCTACACCTTC. It codes for CASSLAGQGYTF. J is TRBJ1-2 and V is TRBV5-5; weak D call: TRBD1 (6 bases). Germline V gene sequence: CDR1 SGHKS, CDR2 YYEKEE (reference sequence). The CDR3 covers 12 residues. The V gene lost 0 bases and the J gene lost 8 bases, with 8 bases spanning the gap.

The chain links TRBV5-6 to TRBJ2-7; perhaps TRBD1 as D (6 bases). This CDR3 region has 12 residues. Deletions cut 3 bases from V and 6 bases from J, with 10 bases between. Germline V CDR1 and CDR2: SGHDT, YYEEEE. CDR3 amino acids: CASSSQGFEQYF. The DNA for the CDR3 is TGTGCCAGCAGCTCACAGGGTTTCGAGCAGTACTTC. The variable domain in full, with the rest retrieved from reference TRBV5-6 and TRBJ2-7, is DAGVTQSPTHLIKTRGQQVTLRCSPKSGHDTVSWYQQALGQGPQFIFQYYEEEERQRGNFPDRFSGHQFPNYSSELNVNALLLGDSALYLCASSSQGFEQYFGPGTRLTVT.

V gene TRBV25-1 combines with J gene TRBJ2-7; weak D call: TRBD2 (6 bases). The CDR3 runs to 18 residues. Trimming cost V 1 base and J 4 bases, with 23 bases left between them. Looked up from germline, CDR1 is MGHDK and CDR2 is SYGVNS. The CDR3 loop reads CASSESTRADPFSYEQYF. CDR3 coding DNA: TGTGCCAGCAGTGAATCGACTAGGGCCGACCCTTTTTCGTACGAGCAGTACTTC.

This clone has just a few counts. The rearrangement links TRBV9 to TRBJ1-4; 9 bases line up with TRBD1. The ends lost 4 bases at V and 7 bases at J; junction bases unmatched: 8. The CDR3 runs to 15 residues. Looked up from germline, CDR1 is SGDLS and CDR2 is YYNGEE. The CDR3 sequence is CASSFRDREGEKLFF. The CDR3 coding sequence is TGTGCCAGCAGCTTTCGGGACAGGGAGGGTGAAAAACTGTTTTTT.

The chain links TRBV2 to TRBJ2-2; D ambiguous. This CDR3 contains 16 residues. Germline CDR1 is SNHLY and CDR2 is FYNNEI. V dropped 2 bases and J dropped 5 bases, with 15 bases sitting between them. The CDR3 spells CASSERQVSTTGELFF. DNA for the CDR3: TGTGCCAGCAGTGAACGGCAGGTATCAACAACCGGGGAGCTGTTTTTT.

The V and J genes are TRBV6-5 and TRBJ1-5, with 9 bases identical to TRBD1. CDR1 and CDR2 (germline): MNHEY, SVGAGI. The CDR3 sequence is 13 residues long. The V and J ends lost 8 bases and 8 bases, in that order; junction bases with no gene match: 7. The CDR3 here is CASSGQGGEPQHF. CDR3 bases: TGTGCCAGCTCGGGACAGGGAGGTGAGCCCCAGCATTTT.

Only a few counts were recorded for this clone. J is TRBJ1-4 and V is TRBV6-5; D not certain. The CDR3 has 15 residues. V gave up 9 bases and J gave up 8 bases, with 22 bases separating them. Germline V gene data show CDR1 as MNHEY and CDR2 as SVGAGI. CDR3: CASKREVGVWEKLFF. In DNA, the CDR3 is TGTGCCAGTAAAAGAGAGGTCGGGGTTTGGGAAAAACTGTTTTTT.

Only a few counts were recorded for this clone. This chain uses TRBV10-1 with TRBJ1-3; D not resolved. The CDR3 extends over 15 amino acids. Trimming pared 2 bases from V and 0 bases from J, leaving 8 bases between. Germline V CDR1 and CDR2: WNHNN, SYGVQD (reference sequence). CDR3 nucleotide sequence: TGCGCCAGCAGTGAGGGAGTCTACTCTGGAAACACCATATATTTT. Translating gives CASSEGVYSGNTIYF.